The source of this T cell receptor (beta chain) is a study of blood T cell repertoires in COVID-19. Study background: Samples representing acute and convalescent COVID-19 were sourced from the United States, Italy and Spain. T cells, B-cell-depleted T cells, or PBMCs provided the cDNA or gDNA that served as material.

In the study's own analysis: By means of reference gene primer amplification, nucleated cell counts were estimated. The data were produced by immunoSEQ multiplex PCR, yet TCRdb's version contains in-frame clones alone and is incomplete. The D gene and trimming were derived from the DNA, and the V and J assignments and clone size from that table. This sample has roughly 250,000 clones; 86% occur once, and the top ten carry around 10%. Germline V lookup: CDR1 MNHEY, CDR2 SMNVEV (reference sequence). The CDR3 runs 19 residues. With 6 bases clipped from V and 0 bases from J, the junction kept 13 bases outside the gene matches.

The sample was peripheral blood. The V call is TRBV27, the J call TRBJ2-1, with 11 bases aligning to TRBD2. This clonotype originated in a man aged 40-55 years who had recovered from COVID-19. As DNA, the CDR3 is TGTGCCAGCAGAAGACTAGCGGGACTACCCCCGAGCTCCTACAATGAGCAGTTCTTC. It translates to CASRRLAGLPPSSYNEQFF.